The present TCR beta chain was sequenced within a study of cytomegalovirus exposure and HLA in healthy donors. Study findings and constraints: There were approximately 150 TCR beta chains listed as cytomegalovirus-associated.

Note on this clone: Its antigen is not identified.

The V gene lost 6 bases and the J gene lost 5 bases, with 10 bases spanning the gap. The length of the CDR3 is 12 residues. Germline lookup yields CDR1 MNHEY and CDR2 SVGAGI. The table came from immunoSEQ multiplex PCR; TCRdb's copy has only in-frame clones and leaves some out. In the table there are over 150,000 clones, 95% to 97% of which are singletons. V is TRBV6-5 and J is TRBJ1-2; tentatively, D is TRBD1 (6 bases). The sequenced material came from PBMCs. The TCR sequence derives from a woman aged 18-29 years in good health and CMV-seronegative. CDR3 amino acids: CASSPGQYGYTF. CDR3 DNA: TGTGCCAGCAGCCCCGGACAGTATGGCTACACCTTC.